These 13 T cell receptor beta chains were all obtained from the same sample, sequenced in a study of T cells in Graves' hyperthyroidism and ophthalmopathy. Amplified TCR beta CDR3 regions came from RNA transcripts. HTBI primers were the set used in a first-round RT-PCR of the TCR CDR3. TCRdb fed the multiplex PCR reads into MiXCR, producing one record per CDR3 protein. The sample yields 480,000 or so distinct CDR3 sequences, approximately 15% seen once. Input material: blood. Receptors originate from a woman younger than 30 with Graves' hyperthyroidism.

At least ten counts were recorded for this clonotype. The chain uses TRBV2 and TRBJ2-1; the D gene is possibly TRBD1 (5 bases). Germline CDR1 reads SNHLY; CDR2 reads FYNNEI. Trimming took 9 bases from V and 4 from J, leaving 13 bases between them. The CDR3 spans 13 residues. The CDR3 here is CASGRTNYNEQFF. The CDR3 region has the DNA TGTGCCAGTGGACGGACAAATTACAATGAGCAGTTCTTC.

In its sample, this clonotype was seen a few times. The J gene is TRBJ2-3, the V gene TRBV6-5; TRBD1 matches 7 bases. The CDR3 runs 14 residues. CDR1 MNHEY and CDR2 SVGAGI come from the germline V gene. Germline trimming cut 8 bases from V and 6 bases from J; bases unmatched to any gene: 11. For the CDR3, the DNA is TGTGCCAGCCAGACAGGGACCGCGGGTGATACGCAGTATTTT. Encoded protein: CASQTGTAGDTQYF.

As concerns this clonotype: Germline and junction disagree at one end, which may indicate a read error. This chain links TRBV12-3 or TRBV12-4 with TRBJ2-3; 8 bases match TRBD2. The CDR3 extends over 14 amino acids. CDR3 protein: CARRKGTSSDTQYF. The CDR3 DNA is TGTGCCCGCAGGAAAGGGACTAGTTCAGATACGCAGTATTTT.

In this sample, this clonotype turned up many times. The chain carries TRBV29-1 and TRBJ1-5; no clear D gene. This CDR3 is 15 amino acids long. V lost 0 bases to trimming and J lost 7 bases, with 16 bases between them. Germline CDR1 and CDR2: SQVTM and ANQGSEA. This CDR3 reads CSVEEEGSGEQPQHF. The CDR3 DNA reads as TGCAGCGTTGAAGAGGAGGGAAGTGGGGAACAGCCCCAGCATTTT.

This clonotype was detected many times. The CDR3 reads CASSPVSSYEQYF. The CDR3 coding sequence is TGTGCCAGCTCACCCGTTAGCTCCTACGAGCAGTACTTC. The chain combines TRBV18 with TRBJ2-7; D uncertain. The germline gives CDR1 KGHSH, CDR2 LQKENI. V lost 3 bases to trimming and J lost 0 bases, with 6 bases between them. The CDR3 length is 13 residues.

At least ten counts were recorded for this clonotype. The chain employs TRBV20-1 and TRBJ2-7; 7 nucleotides align to TRBD2. This CDR3 contains 13 residues. With V trimmed by 0 bases and J by 3 bases, 2 bases remained unmatched. Germline loops: CDR1 DFQATT, CDR2 SNEGSKA (reference sequence). In DNA form, the CDR3 reads TGCAGTGCTAGAGAGACTAGCCTCTACGAGCAGTACTTC. It translates to CSARETSLYEQYF.

The sample holds many counts of this clonotype. CDR3 loop: CASIKRVEAFF. For the CDR3, the DNA is TGTGCCAGTATCAAACGGGTTGAAGCTTTCTTT. The V and J genes are TRBV19 and TRBJ1-1; no clear D. Germline loops: CDR1 LNHDA, CDR2 SQIVND (reference sequence). The CDR3 is made up of 11 amino acids. Deletions cut 7 bases from V and 7 bases from J, with 10 bases between. The variable domain in full, completed from reference TRBV19 and TRBJ1-1, reads DGGITQSPKYLFRKEGQNVTLSCEQNLNHDAMYWYRQDPGQGLRLIYYSQIVNDFQKGDIAEGYSVSREKKESFPLTVTSAQKNPTAFYLCASIKRVEAFFGQGTRLTVV.

This clonotype was seen at least ten times. The V and J genes are TRBV24-1 and TRBJ2-3, with D maybe TRBD1 (5 bases). From germline, CDR1 is KGHDR and CDR2 SFDVKD. This CDR3 region has 15 residues. Trimming stripped 4 bases from V and 5 bases from J, with 15 bases between. CDR3 loop: CATSDRGQVGDTQYF. DNA for the CDR3: TGTGCCACCAGTGACCGAGGACAAGTTGGAGATACGCAGTATTTT.

Many counts were recorded for this clonotype. This sequence joins TRBV19 and TRBJ2-1; D not certain. In germline, CDR1 is LNHDA, CDR2 SQIVND (reference sequence). CDR3 length equals 15 residues. The V end was cut by 5 bases, the J end by 0 bases, with 11 bases between. Here the CDR3 reads CASSSSLSSYNEQFF. The CDR3 nucleotides are TGTGCCAGTAGTTCCAGTCTCAGCTCCTACAATGAGCAGTTCTTC.

There are a few counts of this clonotype. This chain joins TRBV19 and TRBJ2-3, with 12 bases lining up with TRBD1. The CDR3 is 16 residues long. Germline CDR1 reads LNHDA; CDR2 reads SQIVND (reference sequence). J was trimmed by 4 bases and V by 5 bases; bases with no gene match: 7. The CDR3 DNA follows: TGTGCCAGTAGTCCGGGACAGGGGGCGATCTCAGATACGCAGTATTTT. It yields the protein CASSPGQGAISDTQYF.

The rearrangement joins TRBV15 to TRBJ2-7, with D possibly TRBD2 on 6 matching bases. Trimming left V 1 base short and J 3 bases short, with 16 bases between. This CDR3 has 16 amino acids. The V gene's germline CDR1 is LNHNV and CDR2 YYDKDF (reference sequence). CDR3 region: CATSRGVGGIRYEQYF. The DNA of the CDR3 is TGTGCCACCAGCAGAGGTGTCGGCGGGATACGCTACGAGCAGTACTTC.

This sequence joins TRBV5-1 and TRBJ1-4; the D gene is possibly TRBD1 (5 bases). Germline V lookup: CDR1 SGHRS, CDR2 YFSETQ. CDR3 size: 16 residues. Trimming removed 3 bases at V and 7 bases at J, with 19 bases between. The CDR3, as DNA: TGCGCCAGCAGCTCGGGGTCGGGAGGGGCGAGTGAAAAACTGTTTTTT. It encodes CASSSGSGGASEKLFF.

This clonotype was recorded at least ten times. This chain uses TRBV12-3 or TRBV12-4 with TRBJ1-5; D is possibly TRBD1 (5 bases). Trimming took off 3 bases at V and 7 bases at J, with 13 bases between the two ends. The CDR3 runs 14 residues. The CDR3, as DNA: TGTGCCAGCAGTTTCAGGCAGGGCTGGCAGCCCCAGCATTTT. Its translation is CASSFRQGWQPQHF.